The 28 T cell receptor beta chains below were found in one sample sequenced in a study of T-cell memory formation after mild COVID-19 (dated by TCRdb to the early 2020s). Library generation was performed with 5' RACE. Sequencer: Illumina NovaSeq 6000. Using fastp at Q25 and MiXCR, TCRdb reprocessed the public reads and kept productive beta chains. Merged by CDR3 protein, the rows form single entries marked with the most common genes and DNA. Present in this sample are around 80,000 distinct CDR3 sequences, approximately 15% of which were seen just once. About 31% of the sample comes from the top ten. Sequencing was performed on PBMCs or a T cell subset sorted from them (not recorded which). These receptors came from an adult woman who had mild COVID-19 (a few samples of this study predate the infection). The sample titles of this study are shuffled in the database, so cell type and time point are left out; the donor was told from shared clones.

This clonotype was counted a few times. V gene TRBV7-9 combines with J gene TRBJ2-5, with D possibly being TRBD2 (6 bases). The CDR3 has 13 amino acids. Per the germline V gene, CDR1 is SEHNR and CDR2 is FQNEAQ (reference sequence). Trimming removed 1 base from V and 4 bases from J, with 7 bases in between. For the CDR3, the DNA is TGTGCCAGCAGCTTAGGGGGAGGAGAGACCCAGTACTTC. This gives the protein CASSLGGGETQYF.

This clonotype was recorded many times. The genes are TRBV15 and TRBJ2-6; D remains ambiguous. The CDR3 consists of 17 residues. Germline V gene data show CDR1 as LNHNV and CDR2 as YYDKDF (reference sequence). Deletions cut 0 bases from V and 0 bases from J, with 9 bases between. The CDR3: CATSREGMGSGANVLTF. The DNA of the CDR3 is TGTGCCACCAGCAGAGAGGGTATGGGCTCTGGGGCCAACGTCCTGACTTTC.

This chain's CDR3 is CASSFGTSGGLITDTQYF. The CDR3 DNA follows: TGCGCCAGCAGCTTTGGGACTAGCGGGGGGCTCATCACAGATACGCAGTATTTT. The chain couples TRBV5-1 to TRBJ2-3, with 15 bases aligning to TRBD2. The CDR3 has 18 amino acids. CDR1 and CDR2 from the germline V gene are SGHRS and YFSETQ. J gave up 2 bases and V 2 bases, and 6 bases lay outside the gene matches. Full variable domain (outside the CDR3, taken from reference TRBV5-1 and TRBJ2-3): KAGVTQTPRYLIKTRGQQVTLSCSPISGHRSVSWYQQTPGQGLQFLFEYFSETQRNKGNFPGRFSGRQFSNSRSEMNVSTLELGDSALYLCASSFGTSGGLITDTQYFGPGTRLTVL.

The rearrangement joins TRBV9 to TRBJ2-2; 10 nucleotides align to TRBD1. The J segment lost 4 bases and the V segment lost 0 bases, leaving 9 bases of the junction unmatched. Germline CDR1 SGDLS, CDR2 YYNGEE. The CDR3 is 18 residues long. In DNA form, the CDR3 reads TGTGCCAGCAGCGTAGGGGACAGGGGTTTGTTGAGCACCGGGGAGCTGTTTTTT. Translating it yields CASSVGDRGLLSTGELFF.

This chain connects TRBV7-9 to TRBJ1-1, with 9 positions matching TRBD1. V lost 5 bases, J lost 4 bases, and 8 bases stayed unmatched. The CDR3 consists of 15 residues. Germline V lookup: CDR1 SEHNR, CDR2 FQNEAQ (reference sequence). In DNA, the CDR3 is TGTGCCAGCAGCGTCGGACAGGGGATTCGCACTGAAGCTTTCTTT. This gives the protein CASSVGQGIRTEAFF. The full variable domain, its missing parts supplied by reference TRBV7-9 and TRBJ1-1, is DTGVSQNPRHKITKRGQNVTFRCDPISEHNRLYWYRQTLGQGPEFLTYFQNEAQLEKSRLLSDRFSAERPKGSFSTLEIQRTEQGDSAMYLCASSVGQGIRTEAFFGQGTRLTVV.

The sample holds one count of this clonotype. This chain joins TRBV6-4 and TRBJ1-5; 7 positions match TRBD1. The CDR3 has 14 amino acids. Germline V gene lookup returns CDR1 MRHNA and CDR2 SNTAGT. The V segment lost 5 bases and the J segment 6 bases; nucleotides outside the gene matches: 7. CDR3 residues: CASSPTGDGQPQHF. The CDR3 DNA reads TGTGCCAGCAGTCCTACAGGGGACGGTCAGCCCCAGCATTTT.

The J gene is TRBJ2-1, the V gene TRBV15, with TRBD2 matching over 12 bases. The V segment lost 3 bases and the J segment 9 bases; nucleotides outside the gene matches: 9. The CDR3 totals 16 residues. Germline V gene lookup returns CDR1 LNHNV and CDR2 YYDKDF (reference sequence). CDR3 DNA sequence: TGTGCCACCAGCAGCACGACTAGCGGGAGTGCGGGTGAGCAGTTCTTC. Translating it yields CATSSTTSGSAGEQFF.

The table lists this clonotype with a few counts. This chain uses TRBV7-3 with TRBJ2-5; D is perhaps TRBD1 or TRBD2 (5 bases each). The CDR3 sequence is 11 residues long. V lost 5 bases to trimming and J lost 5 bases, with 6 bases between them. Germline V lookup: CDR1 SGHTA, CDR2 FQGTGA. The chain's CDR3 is CASSGGETQYF. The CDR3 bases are TGTGCCAGCAGCGGGGGTGAGACCCAGTACTTC.

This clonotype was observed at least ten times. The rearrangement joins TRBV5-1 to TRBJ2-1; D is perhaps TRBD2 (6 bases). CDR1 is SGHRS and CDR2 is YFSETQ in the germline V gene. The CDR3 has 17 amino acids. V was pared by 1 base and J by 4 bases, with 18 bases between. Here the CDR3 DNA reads TGCGCCAGCAGCTTGCAAGGTCGGAGGGGTCGGTACAATGAGCAGTTCTTC. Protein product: CASSLQGRRGRYNEQFF.

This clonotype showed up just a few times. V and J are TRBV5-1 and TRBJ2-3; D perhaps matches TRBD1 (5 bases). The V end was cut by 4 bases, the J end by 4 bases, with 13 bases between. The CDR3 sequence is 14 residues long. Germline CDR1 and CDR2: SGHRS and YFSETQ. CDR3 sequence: CASSPFQGADTQYF. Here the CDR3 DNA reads TGCGCCAGCAGCCCCTTTCAGGGCGCAGATACGCAGTATTTT.

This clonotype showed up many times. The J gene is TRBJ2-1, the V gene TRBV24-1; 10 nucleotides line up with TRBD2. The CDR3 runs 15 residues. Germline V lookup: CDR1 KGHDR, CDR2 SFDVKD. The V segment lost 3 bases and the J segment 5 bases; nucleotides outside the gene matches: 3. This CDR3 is CATSDVGLADNEQFF. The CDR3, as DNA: TGTGCCACCAGTGATGTTGGACTAGCGGACAATGAGCAGTTCTTC.

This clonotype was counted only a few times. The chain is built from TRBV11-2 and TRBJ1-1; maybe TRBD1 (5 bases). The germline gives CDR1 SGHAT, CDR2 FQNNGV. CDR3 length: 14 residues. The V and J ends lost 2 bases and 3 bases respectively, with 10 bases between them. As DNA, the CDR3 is TGTGCCAGCAGCTTATCGGCAGGGTACACTGAAGCTTTCTTT. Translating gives CASSLSAGYTEAFF.

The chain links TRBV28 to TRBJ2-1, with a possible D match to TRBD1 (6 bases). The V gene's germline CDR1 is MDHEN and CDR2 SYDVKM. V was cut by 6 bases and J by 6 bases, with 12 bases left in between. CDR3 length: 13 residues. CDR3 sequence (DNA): TGTGCCAGCAGCGGCCGCAGGGGCAATGAGCAGTTCTTC. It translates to CASSGRRGNEQFF.

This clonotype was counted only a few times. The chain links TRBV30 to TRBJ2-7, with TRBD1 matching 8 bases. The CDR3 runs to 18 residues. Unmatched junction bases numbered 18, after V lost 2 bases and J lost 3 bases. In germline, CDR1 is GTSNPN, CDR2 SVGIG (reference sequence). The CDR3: CAWSSTRTGYPQGYEQYF. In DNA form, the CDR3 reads TGTGCCTGGAGTTCGACTCGGACAGGGTATCCCCAGGGCTACGAGCAGTACTTC.

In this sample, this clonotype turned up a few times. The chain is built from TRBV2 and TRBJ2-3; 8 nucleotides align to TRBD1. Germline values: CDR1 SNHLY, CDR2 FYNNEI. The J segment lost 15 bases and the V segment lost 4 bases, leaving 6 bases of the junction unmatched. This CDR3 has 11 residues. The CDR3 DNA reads TGTGCCAGCAGTGCGGGACAGGAATACTATTTT. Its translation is CASSAGQEYYF.

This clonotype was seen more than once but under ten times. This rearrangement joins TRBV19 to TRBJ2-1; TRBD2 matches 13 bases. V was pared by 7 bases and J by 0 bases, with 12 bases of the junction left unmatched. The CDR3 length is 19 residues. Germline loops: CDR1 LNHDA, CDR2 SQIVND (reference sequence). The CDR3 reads CASTPGWGLAGSSYNEQFF. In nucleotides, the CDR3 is TGTGCCAGTACCCCTGGTTGGGGACTAGCGGGGAGCTCCTACAATGAGCAGTTCTTC.

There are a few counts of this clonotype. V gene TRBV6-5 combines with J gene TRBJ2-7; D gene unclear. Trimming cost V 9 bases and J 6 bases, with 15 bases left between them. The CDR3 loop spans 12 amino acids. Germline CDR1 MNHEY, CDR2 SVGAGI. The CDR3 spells CASGQRSGEQYF. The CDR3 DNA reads TGTGCCAGTGGGCAGAGGTCGGGCGAGCAGTACTTC.

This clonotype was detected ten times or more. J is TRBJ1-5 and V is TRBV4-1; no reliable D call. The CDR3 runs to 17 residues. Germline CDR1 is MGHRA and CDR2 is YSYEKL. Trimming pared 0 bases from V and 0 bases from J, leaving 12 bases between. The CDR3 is CASSQEGPSYSNQPQHF. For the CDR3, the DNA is TGCGCCAGCAGCCAAGAAGGGCCAAGTTATAGCAATCAGCCCCAGCATTTT.

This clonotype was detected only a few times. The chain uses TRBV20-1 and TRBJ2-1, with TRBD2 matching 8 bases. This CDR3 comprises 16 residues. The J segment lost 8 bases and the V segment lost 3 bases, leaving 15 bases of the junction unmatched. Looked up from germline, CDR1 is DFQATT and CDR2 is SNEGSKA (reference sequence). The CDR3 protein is CSASITGLVKVDEQFF. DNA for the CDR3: TGCAGTGCTAGTATCACGGGACTAGTGAAGGTCGATGAGCAGTTCTTC.

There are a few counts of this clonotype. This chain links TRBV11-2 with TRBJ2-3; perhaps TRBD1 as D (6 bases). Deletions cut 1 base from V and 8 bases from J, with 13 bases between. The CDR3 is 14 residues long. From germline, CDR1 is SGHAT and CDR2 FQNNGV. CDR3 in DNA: TGTGCCAGCAGCTTAGTGTTTGGGACACCTACGCAGTATTTT. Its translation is CASSLVFGTPTQYF.

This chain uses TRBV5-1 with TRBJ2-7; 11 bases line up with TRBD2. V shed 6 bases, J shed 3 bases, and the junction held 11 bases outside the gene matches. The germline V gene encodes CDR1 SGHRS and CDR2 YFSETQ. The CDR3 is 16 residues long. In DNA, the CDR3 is TGCGCCAGCACCTCCGAACCCGGGACTAGCGGCTACGAGCAGTACTTC. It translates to CASTSEPGTSGYEQYF.

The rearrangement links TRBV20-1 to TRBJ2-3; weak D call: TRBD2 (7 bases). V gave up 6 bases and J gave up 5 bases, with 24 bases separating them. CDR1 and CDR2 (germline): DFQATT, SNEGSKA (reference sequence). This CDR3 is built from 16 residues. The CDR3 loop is CSAQGPLALGGDTQYF. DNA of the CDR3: TGCAGTGCCCAGGGGCCACTAGCGTTGGGAGGAGATACGCAGTATTTT.

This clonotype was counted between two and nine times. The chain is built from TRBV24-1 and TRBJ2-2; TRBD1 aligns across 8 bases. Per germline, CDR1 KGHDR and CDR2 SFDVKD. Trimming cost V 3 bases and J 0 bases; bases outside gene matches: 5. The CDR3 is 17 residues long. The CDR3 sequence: CATSDKRQGSNTGELFF. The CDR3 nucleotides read TGTGCCACCAGTGATAAGAGACAGGGGTCGAACACCGGGGAGCTGTTTTTT.

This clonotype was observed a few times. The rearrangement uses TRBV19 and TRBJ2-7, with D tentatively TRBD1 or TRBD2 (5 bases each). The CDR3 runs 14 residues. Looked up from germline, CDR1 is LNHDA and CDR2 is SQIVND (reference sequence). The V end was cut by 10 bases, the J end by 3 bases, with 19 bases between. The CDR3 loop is CATTIGAGNYEQYF. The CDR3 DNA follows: TGTGCCACTACTATTGGGGCCGGGAACTACGAGCAGTACTTC.

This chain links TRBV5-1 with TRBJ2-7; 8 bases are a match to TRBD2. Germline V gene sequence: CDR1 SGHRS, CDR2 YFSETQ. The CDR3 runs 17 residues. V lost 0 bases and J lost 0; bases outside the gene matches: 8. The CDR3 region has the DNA TGCGCCAGCAGCTTGGGGTGGACTAGCCGAAGCTCCTACGAGCAGTACTTC. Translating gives CASSLGWTSRSSYEQYF.

CDR3 sequence reads: CASSTLRGNEQFF. Here the CDR3 DNA reads TGTGCCAGTAGTACCCTGCGGGGCAATGAGCAGTTCTTC. V gene TRBV19 combines with J gene TRBJ2-1, with D tentatively TRBD2 (6 bases). This CDR3 contains 13 residues. Trimming removed 4 bases from V and 6 bases from J, with 10 bases in between. Germline V gene lookup returns CDR1 LNHDA and CDR2 SQIVND (reference sequence).

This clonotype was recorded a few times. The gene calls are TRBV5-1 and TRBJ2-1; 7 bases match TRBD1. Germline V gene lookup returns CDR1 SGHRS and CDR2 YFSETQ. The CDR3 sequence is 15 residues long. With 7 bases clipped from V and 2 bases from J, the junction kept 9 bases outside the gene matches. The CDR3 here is CASGPTGIAYNEQFF. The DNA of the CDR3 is TGCGCCAGCGGTCCGACAGGGATTGCCTACAATGAGCAGTTCTTC.

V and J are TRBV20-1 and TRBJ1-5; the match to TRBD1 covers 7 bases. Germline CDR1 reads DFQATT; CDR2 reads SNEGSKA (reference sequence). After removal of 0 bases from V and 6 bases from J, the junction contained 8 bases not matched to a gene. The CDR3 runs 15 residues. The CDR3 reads CSARDPRGDSQPQHF. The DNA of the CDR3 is TGCAGTGCTAGAGACCCCCGGGGGGACAGTCAGCCCCAGCATTTT.